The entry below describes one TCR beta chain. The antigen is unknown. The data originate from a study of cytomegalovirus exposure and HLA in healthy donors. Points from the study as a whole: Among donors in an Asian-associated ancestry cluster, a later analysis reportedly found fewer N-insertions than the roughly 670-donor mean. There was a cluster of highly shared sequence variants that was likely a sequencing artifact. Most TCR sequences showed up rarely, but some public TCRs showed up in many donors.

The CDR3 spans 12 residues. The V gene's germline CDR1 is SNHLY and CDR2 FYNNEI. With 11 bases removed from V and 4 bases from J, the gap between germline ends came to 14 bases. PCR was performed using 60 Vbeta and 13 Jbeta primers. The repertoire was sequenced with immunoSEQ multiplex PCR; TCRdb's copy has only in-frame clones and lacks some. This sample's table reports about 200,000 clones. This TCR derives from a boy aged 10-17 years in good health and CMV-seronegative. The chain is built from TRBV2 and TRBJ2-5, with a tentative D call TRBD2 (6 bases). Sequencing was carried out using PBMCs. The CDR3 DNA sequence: TGTGCCCTTGGCGGAGGGCTAGAGACCCAGTACTTC. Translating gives CALGGGLETQYF. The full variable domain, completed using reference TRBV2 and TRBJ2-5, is EPEVTQTPSHQVTQMGQEVILRCVPISNHLYFYWYRQILGQKVEFLVSFYNNEISEKSEIFDDQFSVERPDGSNFTLKIRSTKLEDSAMYFCALGGGLETQYFGPGTRLLVL.